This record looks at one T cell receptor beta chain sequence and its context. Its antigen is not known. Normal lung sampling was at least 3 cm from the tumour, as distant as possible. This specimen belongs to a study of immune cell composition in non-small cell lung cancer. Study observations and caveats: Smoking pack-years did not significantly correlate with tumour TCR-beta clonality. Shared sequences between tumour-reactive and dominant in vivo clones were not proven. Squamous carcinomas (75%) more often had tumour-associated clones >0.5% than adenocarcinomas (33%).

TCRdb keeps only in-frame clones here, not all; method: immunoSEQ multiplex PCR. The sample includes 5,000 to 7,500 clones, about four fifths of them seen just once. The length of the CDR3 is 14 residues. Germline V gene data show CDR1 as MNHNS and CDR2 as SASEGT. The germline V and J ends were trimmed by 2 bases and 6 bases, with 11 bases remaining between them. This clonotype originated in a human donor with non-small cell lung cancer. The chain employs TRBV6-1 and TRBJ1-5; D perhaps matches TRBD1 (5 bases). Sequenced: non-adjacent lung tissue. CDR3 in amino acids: CASSESTASQPQHF. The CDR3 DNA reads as TGTGCCAGCAGTGAATCGACAGCGAGTCAGCCCCAGCATTTT.